Following are 7 T cell receptor beta chains from one sample sequenced in a study of tumor and adjacent non-tumor tissue in lung cancer. The library came from three nested PCR rounds adapted from ARM-PCR protocols. Using its own MiXCR run on the multiplex PCR reads, TCRdb lists one record per CDR3 protein. Among under 100,000 distinct CDR3 sequences listed, about two thirds were seen once. The template was RNA from unsorted bulk tissue. Sequencing was done on a sample of lung tumor tissue. Receptor source: a woman in her seventies with non-small cell lung cancer.

This clonotype appeared many times. CDR3 DNA: TGTGCCAGCAGTGAAGTGGAGTTTGGGCGGGGGAACATTCAGTACTTC. Residues: CASSEVEFGRGNIQYF. The chain employs TRBV6-1 and TRBJ2-4; TRBD2 matches 7 bases. Germline assignment: CDR1 MNHNS and CDR2 SASEGT. V was clipped by 1 base and J by 7 bases; unmatched bases: 10. The CDR3 has 16 residues.

This clonotype has only a few counts. One base away lies a much larger clone, so this may be a sequencing read error. The chain employs TRBV28 and TRBJ1-6, with TRBD1 as a possible D gene (5 bases). V lost 3 bases to trimming and J lost 7 bases, with 13 bases between them. Germline V gene lookup returns CDR1 MDHEN and CDR2 SYDVKM. The CDR3 totals 15 residues. The CDR3 nucleotides read TGTGCCAGCAGTTTGTCGCAGGGATGCAATTCACCCCTCCACTTT. Translated: CASSLSQGCNSPLHF.

About this clonotype itself: An end of the junction differs from the germline gene, which may be a read error. The chain recombines TRBV6-5 with TRBJ2-7; unclear D gene. This CDR3 region has 18 residues. Germline V gives CDR1 MNHEY, CDR2 SVGAGI. CDR3 nucleotides: TGTACCAGCAGTCAGAGCGTAAGGCGCTCCAAGATCTCCTACGAGCAGTATTTC. Translated, it gives CTSSQSVRRSKISYEQYF.

Worth noting for this clonotype: The junction and the germline gene differ at one end; a read error may be behind it. The J gene is TRBJ2-7, the V gene TRBV6-2 or TRBV6-3; D unclear. The CDR3 loop spans 11 amino acids. Looked up from germline, CDR1 is MNHEY and CDR2 is SVGEGT. CDR3 coding DNA: TGTGCCAGCTGTTACTTATACGAGCAGTACTTT. It specifies CASCYLYEQYF.

This rearrangement joins TRBV12-3 or TRBV12-4 to TRBJ2-3; D is uncertain. The CDR3 sequence is 12 residues long. Trimming shortened V by 7 bases and J by 11 bases, and 16 bases separated the two germline ends. CDR3 region: CASTQSTYMQYF. CDR3 bases: TGTGCCAGCACTCAATCCACATATATGCAGTATTTT.

On this clonotype itself: A junction boundary mismatches the germline segment, possibly from a read error. The rearrangement uses TRBV12-3 or TRBV12-4 and TRBJ1-1, with 8 bases aligning to TRBD1. The length of the CDR3 is 16 residues. Here the CDR3 reads CASSLAGQGVNNEAFF. CDR3 nucleotides: TGTGCCAGTAGTTTAGCCGGACAGGGAGTGAACAATGAAGCTTTCTTT.

Concerning this clonotype: The junction differs from germline at one of its ends, possibly a read error. V gene TRBV6-1 combines with J gene TRBJ2-7; D possibly corresponds to TRBD2 (6 bases). Germline V gives CDR1 MNHNS, CDR2 SASEGT. The CDR3 contains 19 residues. The CDR3, as DNA: TGTGCCAGTAGTGAAGTGTTCGTGACTAGAGGGGCTGGCACCTACGAGCAGTACTTC. Translation: CASSEVFVTRGAGTYEQYF.